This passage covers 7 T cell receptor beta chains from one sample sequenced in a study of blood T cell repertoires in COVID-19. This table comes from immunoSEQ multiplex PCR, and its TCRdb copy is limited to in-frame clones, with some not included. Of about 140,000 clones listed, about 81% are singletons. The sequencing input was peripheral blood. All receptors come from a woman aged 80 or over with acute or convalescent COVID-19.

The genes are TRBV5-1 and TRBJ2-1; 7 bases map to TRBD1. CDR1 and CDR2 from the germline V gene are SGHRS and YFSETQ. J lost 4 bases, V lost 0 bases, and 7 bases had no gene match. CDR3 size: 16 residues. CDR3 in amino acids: CASSLGTGANYNEQFF. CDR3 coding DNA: TGCGCCAGCAGCTTGGGCACAGGGGCCAATTACAATGAGCAGTTCTTC. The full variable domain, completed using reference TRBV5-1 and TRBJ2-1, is KAGVTQTPRYLIKTRGQQVTLSCSPISGHRSVSWYQQTPGQGLQFLFEYFSETQRNKGNFPGRFSGRQFSNSRSEMNVSTLELGDSALYLCASSLGTGANYNEQFFGPGTRLTVL.

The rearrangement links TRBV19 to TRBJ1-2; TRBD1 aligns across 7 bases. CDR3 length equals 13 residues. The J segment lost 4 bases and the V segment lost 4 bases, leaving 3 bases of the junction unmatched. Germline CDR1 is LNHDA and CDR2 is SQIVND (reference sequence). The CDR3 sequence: CASSKQGFYGYTF. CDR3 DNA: TGTGCCAGTAGTAAACAGGGGTTCTATGGCTACACCTTC.

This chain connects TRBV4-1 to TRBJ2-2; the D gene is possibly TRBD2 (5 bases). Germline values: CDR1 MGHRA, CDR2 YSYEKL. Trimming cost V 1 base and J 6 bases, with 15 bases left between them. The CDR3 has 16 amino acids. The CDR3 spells CASSQVSGVRAGELFF. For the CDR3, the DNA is TGCGCCAGCAGCCAAGTTTCCGGGGTGAGGGCCGGGGAGCTGTTTTTT.

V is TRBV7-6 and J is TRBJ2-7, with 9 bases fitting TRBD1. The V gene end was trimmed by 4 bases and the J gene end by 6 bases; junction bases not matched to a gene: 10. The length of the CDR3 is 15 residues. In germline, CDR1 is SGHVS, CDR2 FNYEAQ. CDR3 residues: CASSSLDRGKSEQYF. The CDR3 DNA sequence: TGTGCCAGCAGCTCCCTGGACAGGGGCAAGTCCGAGCAGTACTTC.

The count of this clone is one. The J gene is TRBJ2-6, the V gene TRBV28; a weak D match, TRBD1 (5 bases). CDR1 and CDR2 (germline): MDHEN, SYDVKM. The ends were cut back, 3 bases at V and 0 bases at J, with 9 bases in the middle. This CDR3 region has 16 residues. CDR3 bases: TGTGCCAGCAGTTTTCGACAGAACTCTGGGGCCAACGTCCTGACTTTC. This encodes CASSFRQNSGANVLTF.

CDR3 in DNA: TGTGCCAGCAGCCAGGAAACAGGGGCAGGTCAGCCCCAGCATTTT. Residues: CASSQETGAGQPQHF. The chain couples TRBV4-2 to TRBJ1-5, with 7 bases lining up with TRBD1. V lost 3 bases, J lost 6 bases, and 8 bases stayed unmatched. CDR3 length equals 15 residues. From germline, CDR1 is LGHNA and CDR2 YNFKEQ.

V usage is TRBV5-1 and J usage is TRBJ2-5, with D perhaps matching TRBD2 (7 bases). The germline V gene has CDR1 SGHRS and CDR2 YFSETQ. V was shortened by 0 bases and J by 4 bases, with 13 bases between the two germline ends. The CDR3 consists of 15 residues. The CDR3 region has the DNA TGCGCCAGCAGCTTGGCCGGGGGCGGGGGAGAGACCCAGTACTTC. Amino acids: CASSLAGGGGETQYF.